The 14 T cell receptor beta chains below all came from one sample that was sequenced in a study of glioma-infiltrating T cells after dendritic cell vaccination. Here immunoSEQ multiplex PCR was the method, and the copy in TCRdb shows in-frame clones only, minus some. This sample yields about 21,000 clones, of which roughly 78% are seen a single time; under 40% belongs to the top ten. The source material was blood, sampled before dendritic cell vaccination. These receptors originate from a human donor with glioblastoma.

The chain carries TRBV7-2 and TRBJ2-2; the D is unclear. The CDR3 runs to 15 residues. V lost 5 bases and J 4 bases, leaving 14 bases between the germline ends. CDR1 is SGHTA, CDR2 FQGNSA, per germline. CDR3 in amino acids: CASSIPAWATGELFF. The DNA of the CDR3 is TGTGCCAGCAGCATCCCGGCCTGGGCCACCGGGGAGCTGTTTTTT.

The DNA for the CDR3 is TGCGCCAGCAGCTTGACCCCGGGACTAGCGATGGCCGGGGAGCTGTTTTTT. Its protein product is CASSLTPGLAMAGELFF. The rearrangement links TRBV5-1 to TRBJ2-2, with 10 bases matching TRBD2. Germline lookup yields CDR1 SGHRS and CDR2 YFSETQ. CDR3 length: 17 amino acids. Trimming took 1 base from V and 6 from J; bases not matched to a gene: 9.

J is TRBJ1-1 and V is TRBV5-1, with D maybe TRBD1 (5 bases). Germline V gene data show CDR1 as SGHRS and CDR2 as YFSETQ. This CDR3 comprises 13 residues. The ends were cut back, 4 bases at V and 6 bases at J, with 13 bases in the middle. The CDR3 sequence is CASSDGGRSEAFF. In nucleotides, the CDR3 is TGCGCCAGCAGCGACGGGGGACGCTCTGAAGCTTTCTTT.

The CDR3 sequence is CSVDLAGGVYGYTF. The CDR3 DNA reads as TGCAGCGTGGACCTCGCAGGGGGCGTCTATGGCTACACCTTC. The chain uses TRBV29-1 and TRBJ1-2; the match to TRBD1 covers 8 bases. Germline V gene sequence: CDR1 SQVTM, CDR2 ANQGSEA. This CDR3 spans 14 amino acids. Trimming removed 6 bases from V and 4 bases from J; junction bases left unmatched: 10.

The chain combines TRBV30 with TRBJ2-2; 16 bases line up with TRBD2. Trimming removed 8 bases from V and 6 bases from J; junction bases left unmatched: 9. Germline values: CDR1 GTSNPN, CDR2 SVGIG (reference sequence). The CDR3 is 16 residues long. CDR3 protein: CAGGTSGRAGAGELFF. The CDR3 coding sequence is TGTGCCGGGGGGACTAGCGGGAGGGCCGGGGCCGGGGAGCTGTTTTTT.

The chain couples TRBV6-5 to TRBJ2-2; 8 bases align to TRBD2. The germline V gene has CDR1 MNHEY and CDR2 SVGAGI. CDR3 length equals 15 residues. Losses at the gene ends were 5 bases for V and 4 bases for J; bases not matched to a gene: 6. The CDR3 reads CASSPSGSSTGELFF. Written as DNA, the CDR3 is TGTGCCAGCAGTCCCAGCGGGAGCAGCACCGGGGAGCTGTTTTTT.

This clone has just a few counts. Mismatch with germline at one junction end may stem from a read error. This rearrangement joins TRBV6-1 to TRBJ2-2, with TRBD1 matching over 7 bases. This CDR3 comprises 14 residues. Germline values: CDR1 MNHNS, CDR2 SASEGT. The CDR3 protein is CATSDRVNTGELFF. The CDR3 DNA reads as TGTGCCACCAGTGACAGGGTGAACACCGGGGAGCTGTTTTTT.

This sequence joins TRBV29-1 and TRBJ2-1; D may be TRBD2 (6 bases). From germline, CDR1 is SQVTM and CDR2 ANQGSEA. V lost 6 bases to trimming and J lost 4 bases, with 13 bases between them. CDR3 size: 13 residues. As DNA, the CDR3 is TGCAGCGTAGCGGGCCTAAGGTACAATGAGCAGTTCTTC. Translation: CSVAGLRYNEQFF.

This clone was seen more than once but under ten times. The chain links TRBV5-6 to TRBJ2-1; 8 bases align to TRBD2. The CDR3 is 16 residues long. From germline, CDR1 is SGHDT and CDR2 YYEEEE. V lost 4 bases to trimming and J lost 3 bases; unmatched junction nucleotides: 9. In nucleotides, the CDR3 is TGTGCCAGCAGCCCTGAAGGGAGCGGGAGCTACAATGAGCAGTTCTTC. This codes for CASSPEGSGSYNEQFF.

A single count supports this clone. This chain joins TRBV5-4 and TRBJ1-2; 7 bases line up with TRBD1. After removal of 2 bases from V and 4 bases from J, the junction contained 11 bases not matched to a gene. The CDR3 contains 16 residues. The germline V gene has CDR1 SGHNT and CDR2 YYREEE (reference sequence). The CDR3 region has the DNA TGTGCCAGCAGCTTTTCTGCCACAGGGGAGGTCTATGGCTACACCTTC. The encoded protein is CASSFSATGEVYGYTF. The variable domain in full, with the rest retrieved from reference TRBV5-4 and TRBJ1-2, is ETGVTQSPTHLIKTRGQQVTLRCSSQSGHNTVSWYQQALGQGPQFIFQYYREEENGRGNFPPRFSGLQFPNYSSELNVNALELDDSALYLCASSFSATGEVYGYTFGSGTRLTVV.

This clone was recorded a few times. The V call is TRBV5-1, the J call TRBJ1-1; D gene unclear. The V gene's germline CDR1 is SGHRS and CDR2 YFSETQ. V was trimmed by 2 bases and J by 3 bases, leaving 8 bases between them. This CDR3 comprises 13 residues. CDR3 nucleotides: TGCGCCAGCAGCTTCAACGGGGACACTGAAGCTTTCTTT. This sequence encodes CASSFNGDTEAFF.

This chain uses TRBV11-3 with TRBJ2-7; 9 bases align to TRBD1. In germline, CDR1 is SGHNT, CDR2 YENEEA. V trimming: 5 bases; J trimming: 0 bases; junction bases outside the gene matches: 5. This CDR3 is built from 15 residues. CDR3 DNA sequence: TGTGCCAGCAGCCCCGGGACAGGGCTCTCCTACGAGCAGTACTTC. Its translation: CASSPGTGLSYEQYF. The full variable domain, its missing parts supplied by reference TRBV11-3 and TRBJ2-7, is EAGVVQSPRYKIIEKKQPVAFWCNPISGHNTLYWYLQNLGQGPELLIRYENEEAVDDSQLPKDRFSAERLKGVDSTLKIQPAELGDSAVYLCASSPGTGLSYEQYFGPGTRLTVT.

V usage is TRBV5-6 and J usage is TRBJ2-1; D gene uncertain. The CDR3 runs to 18 residues. Germline CDR1 is SGHDT and CDR2 is YYEEEE. Trimming pared 1 base from V and 0 bases from J, leaving 17 bases between. The CDR3 loop is CASSLTFIAPRSYNEQFF. The CDR3 DNA reads TGTGCCAGCAGCTTGACTTTTATCGCCCCCCGCTCCTACAATGAGCAGTTCTTC. The whole variable domain, filled in from reference TRBV5-6 and TRBJ2-1, reads DAGVTQSPTHLIKTRGQQVTLRCSPKSGHDTVSWYQQALGQGPQFIFQYYEEEERQRGNFPDRFSGHQFPNYSSELNVNALLLGDSALYLCASSLTFIAPRSYNEQFFGPGTRLTVL.

The rearrangement links TRBV5-1 to TRBJ1-2; possibly TRBD1 for D (6 bases). Trimming took 6 bases from V and 1 from J, leaving 16 bases between them. The CDR3 contains 15 residues. From germline, CDR1 is SGHRS and CDR2 YFSETQ. Here the CDR3 reads CASTPGGGGNYGYTF. CDR3 DNA sequence: TGCGCCAGCACCCCGGGAGGGGGTGGTAACTATGGCTACACCTTC.